These 27 T cell receptor beta chains originate from one sample sequenced in a study of early T cells in non-severe SARS-CoV-2 infection. Each CDR3 protein is one row after TCRdb ran MiXCR on the 5' RACE reads. Among 36,000 or so distinct CDR3 sequences, around 4% were seen once, and the ten largest hold approximately 6.3%. The sequenced sample was whole blood. The receptors shown here come from an adult who was a healthcare worker with PCR-confirmed SARS-CoV-2 infection or an uninfected control (not recorded which).

By its share, this clonotype is medium-sized (0.01 to 0.1%). The V call is TRBV13, the J call TRBJ1-3; the D is unclear. The germline gives CDR1 PRHDT, CDR2 FYEKMQ (reference sequence). The length of the CDR3 is 14 residues. The V and J ends lost 2 bases and 4 bases respectively, with 9 bases between them. The CDR3 region has the DNA TGTGCCAGCAGCTTAACCTCACAGGGAAACACCATATATTTT. Amino acids: CASSLTSQGNTIYF.

This clonotype was found many times. V usage is TRBV5-4 and J usage is TRBJ2-7; TRBD2 matches 8 bases. Germline CDR1 is SGHNT and CDR2 is YYREEE (reference sequence). This CDR3 has 15 amino acids. Trimming removed 0 bases from V and 6 bases from J; junction bases left unmatched: 8. CDR3 bases: TGTGCCAGCAGCTTGGCCGGGGGGCTAGCGGGCGAGCAGTACTTC. It is translated as CASSLAGGLAGEQYF.

This clonotype occurred many times. Since the CDR3 does not end with the conserved phenylalanine or tryptophan, this likely comes from a read error. The DNA is omitted, as the CDR3 cannot be located on it reliably, and the CDR3 follows TCRdb's listing. The chain uses TRBV21-1 and TRBJ2-4; the tabulated D call, TRBD2, remains unverified against the DNA. TRBV21-1 is annotated as a pseudogene. 13 amino acids form the CDR3, both terminal residues included. The CDR3 region is CASSPEGQGSTFD.

This clonotype occurred many times. The CDR3 sequence is CASSLRGQGSYEQYF. The CDR3 region has the DNA TGTGCCAGCAGCCTCCGGGGACAGGGGTCCTACGAGCAGTACTTC. The rearrangement joins TRBV3-1 to TRBJ2-7, with 10 bases lining up with TRBD1. The CDR3 totals 15 residues. CDR1 and CDR2 from the germline V gene are LGHDT and YNNKEL (reference sequence). The ends lost 4 bases at V and 1 base at J; junction bases unmatched: 4.

This clonotype appeared many times. The V gene is TRBV7-2, the J gene TRBJ1-6; unclear D gene. V was trimmed by 7 bases and J by 7 bases, leaving 14 bases between them. Germline V CDR1 and CDR2: SGHTA, FQGNSA. This CDR3 is built from 14 residues. CDR3 sequence reads: CASTVRLPNSPLHF. As DNA, the CDR3 is TGTGCCAGCACCGTTCGGCTACCCAATTCACCCCTCCACTTT.

This clonotype was recorded at least ten times. The gene calls are TRBV7-2 and TRBJ1-5; no clear D. Germline V CDR1 and CDR2: SGHTA, FQGNSA. Between the trimmed V and J ends, which lost 5 bases and 4 bases, there was a span of 15 bases. This CDR3 has 15 residues. The CDR3 nucleotides are TGTGCCAGCAGCCCCGGGCCAGTAATAAATCAGCCCCAGCATTTT. Translation: CASSPGPVINQPQHF.

This clonotype was seen many times. The genes are TRBV6-2 or TRBV6-3 and TRBJ2-3, with 11 bases identical to TRBD2. Germline values: CDR1 MNHEY, CDR2 SVGEGT. Trimming took 8 bases from V and 2 from J; bases not matched to a gene: 3. This CDR3 spans 14 amino acids. CDR3: CASLLAGDTDTQYF. The CDR3 coding sequence is TGTGCCAGCCTACTAGCGGGGGACACAGATACGCAGTATTTT.

This clonotype was seen many times. This rearrangement joins TRBV29-1 to TRBJ2-1; the D gene is possibly TRBD1 (5 bases). V was pared by 6 bases and J by 2 bases, with 11 bases between. Germline V CDR1 and CDR2: SQVTM, ANQGSEA. The CDR3 covers 13 residues. CDR3 region: CSVERTTYNEQFF. CDR3 sequence (DNA): TGCAGCGTAGAAAGGACAACCTACAATGAGCAGTTCTTC.

This clonotype was detected many times. V and J are TRBV5-1 and TRBJ2-7; D might be TRBD1 (7 bases). CDR1 SGHRS and CDR2 YFSETQ come from the germline V gene. This CDR3 has 13 residues. V was trimmed by 2 bases and J by 4 bases, leaving 10 bases between them. DNA of the CDR3: TGCGCCAGCAGCTTTTCAGGGGGGTACGAGCAGTACTTC. Protein product: CASSFSGGYEQYF.

This clonotype has ten or more counts. The chain recombines TRBV3-1 with TRBJ1-5, with TRBD1 matching 7 bases. Germline-derived CDR1 and CDR2 are LGHDT and YNNKEL (reference sequence). The ends lost 1 base at V and 0 bases at J; junction bases unmatched: 9. This CDR3 has 18 residues. CDR3 DNA: TGTGCCAGCAGCCAAGGCAGGGGGGACGGGTTTAGCAATCAGCCCCAGCATTTT. This encodes CASSQGRGDGFSNQPQHF.

This clonotype was detected many times. The CDR3 loop is CASSLSLGSNQPQHF. Here the CDR3 DNA reads TGTGCCAGCAGTTTAAGTCTGGGGAGCAATCAGCCCCAGCATTTT. This chain links TRBV12-3 or TRBV12-4 with TRBJ1-5, with D unclear. The CDR3 covers 15 residues. V was cut by 2 bases and J by 1 base, with 9 bases left in between.

This clonotype has a count of ten or more. The chain couples TRBV12-3 or TRBV12-4 to TRBJ2-2; no firm D call. This CDR3 contains 12 residues. V was pared by 8 bases and J by 6 bases, with 10 bases between. The CDR3, as DNA: TGTGCCAGCCGGTGGGGTCCCGGGGAGCTGTTTTTT. It translates to CASRWGPGELFF.

This clonotype was detected ten times or more. V is TRBV5-1 and J is TRBJ2-7, with D perhaps matching TRBD1 (5 bases). Trimming left V 2 bases short and J 2 bases short, with 11 bases between. The CDR3 spans 14 residues. Germline CDR1 reads SGHRS; CDR2 reads YFSETQ. In DNA, the CDR3 is TGCGCCAGCAGCTTACGACAGCCACCCTACGAGCAGTACTTC. Its translation is CASSLRQPPYEQYF.

This clonotype has ten or more counts. The J gene is TRBJ2-1, the V gene TRBV4-3; 12 bases agree with TRBD2. There are 16 residues in the CDR3. In germline, CDR1 is LGHNA, CDR2 YSLEER. Losses at the gene ends were 2 bases for V and 10 bases for J; bases not matched to a gene: 9. Here the CDR3 DNA reads TGCGCCAGCAGCCAACTAGCGGGGGGGCCTTATTTAGAGCAGTTCTTC. Protein sequence: CASSQLAGGPYLEQFF.

In its sample, this clonotype was seen many times. The V and J genes are TRBV11-2 and TRBJ2-1, with 7 bases fitting TRBD2. The V and J ends lost 4 bases and 8 bases, in that order; junction bases with no gene match: 17. The length of the CDR3 is 17 residues. Germline CDR1 reads SGHAT; CDR2 reads FQNNGV. The CDR3 sequence is CASSSGQIRAGEDEQFF. The CDR3 DNA reads as TGTGCCAGCAGCTCAGGTCAAATTCGGGCGGGAGAGGATGAGCAGTTCTTC.

This clonotype was recorded many times. The chain employs TRBV28 and TRBJ2-5; D unclear. The CDR3 consists of 12 residues. Germline V gene lookup returns CDR1 MDHEN and CDR2 SYDVKM. V lost 6 bases to trimming and J lost 5 bases, with 10 bases between them. CDR3 in DNA: TGTGCCAGCAGCCCCGTAGGGGAGACCCAGTACTTC. This gives the protein CASSPVGETQYF.

This clonotype was observed many times. V gene TRBV7-8 combines with J gene TRBJ2-3; 8 nucleotides line up with TRBD2. Germline lookup yields CDR1 SGHVS and CDR2 FQNEAQ. The CDR3 length is 17 residues. V lost 0 bases to trimming and J lost 6 bases; unmatched junction nucleotides: 11. The chain's CDR3 is CASSLAASGGPVDTQYF. The CDR3 region has the DNA TGTGCCAGCAGCTTAGCAGCGTCGGGAGGGCCGGTGGATACGCAGTATTTT.

This clonotype showed up many times. This chain uses TRBV6-5 with TRBJ1-6; no firm D call. The CDR3 spans 15 residues. V was cut by 5 bases and J by 10 bases, with 18 bases left in between. Germline lookup yields CDR1 MNHEY and CDR2 SVGAGI. The CDR3 sequence is CASSTRQNSGSPLHF. CDR3 nucleotides: TGTGCCAGCAGTACCCGTCAGAACTCGGGATCACCCCTCCACTTT.

This clonotype was seen many times. The chain uses TRBV27 and TRBJ1-4; D gene unclear. The germline V gene has CDR1 MNHEY and CDR2 SMNVEV (reference sequence). CDR3 length: 15 amino acids. The V and J ends lost 3 bases and 2 bases respectively, with 10 bases between them. Here the CDR3 DNA reads TGTGCCAGCAGTTTGGGGTTAAGCACTAATGAAAAACTGTTTTTT. Protein: CASSLGLSTNEKLFF. Full variable domain (outside the CDR3, taken from reference TRBV27 and TRBJ1-4): EAQVTQNPRYLITVTGKKLTVTCSQNMNHEYMSWYRQDPGLGLRQIYYSMNVEVTDKGDVPEGYKVSRKEKRNFPLILESPSPNQTSLYFCASSLGLSTNEKLFFGSGTQLSVL.

This sequence joins TRBV20-1 and TRBJ2-5, with D possibly matching TRBD1 (6 bases). There are 14 residues in the CDR3. Germline V CDR1 and CDR2: DFQATT, SNEGSKA (reference sequence). V lost 5 bases, J lost 2 bases, and 15 bases lay in between. In DNA form, the CDR3 reads TGCAGTGCTCGTGATTTGGGGGCACAAGAGACCCAGTACTTC. Its translation: CSARDLGAQETQYF.

CDR3 in DNA: TGTGCCAGCAGTTACCCCGCTGTTAGCGGAGAGACCCAGTACTTC. It encodes CASSYPAVSGETQYF. This chain connects TRBV6-6 to TRBJ2-5; possibly TRBD2 for D (6 bases). Trimming removed 2 bases from V and 4 bases from J, with 14 bases in between. This CDR3 comprises 15 residues. The germline V gene has CDR1 MNHNY and CDR2 SVGAGI (reference sequence).

This clonotype was seen many times. The chain recombines TRBV7-9 with TRBJ2-3, with 10 bases matching TRBD2. With V trimmed by 5 bases and J by 3 bases, 5 bases remained unmatched. Germline CDR1 reads SEHNR; CDR2 reads FQNEAQ (reference sequence). This CDR3 is 15 amino acids long. For the CDR3, the DNA is TGTGCCAGCAGCCCTAGCGGGAGTGGTACAGATACGCAGTATTTT. Residues: CASSPSGSGTDTQYF.

This clonotype was counted at least ten times. The gene calls are TRBV12-3 or TRBV12-4 and TRBJ1-2; 10 bases map to TRBD1. V dropped 3 bases and J dropped 8; count of bases not matched to a gene: 12. The CDR3 loop spans 16 amino acids. The CDR3 loop is CASSFLPGQGILGYTF. The CDR3 DNA reads as TGTGCCAGCAGTTTCCTTCCGGGACAGGGGATTTTGGGCTACACCTTC.

This chain links TRBV28 with TRBJ2-7; perhaps TRBD1 as D (6 bases). The V and J ends lost 3 bases and 3 bases respectively, with 9 bases between them. The CDR3 loop spans 13 amino acids. Germline V gives CDR1 MDHEN, CDR2 SYDVKM. The CDR3 region is CASSFPDSYEQYF. Written as DNA, the CDR3 is TGTGCCAGCAGTTTCCCGGACAGCTACGAGCAGTACTTC.

This clonotype was observed many times. The V call is TRBV6-2 or TRBV6-3, the J call TRBJ1-1; maybe TRBD1 (6 bases). The germline V gene has CDR1 MNHEY and CDR2 SVGEGT. This CDR3 has 14 amino acids. V shed 6 bases and J shed 7 bases, with 18 bases lying between them. The CDR3 DNA reads as TGTGCCAGCAGCCTGGACAGACGCACATTTGAAGCTTTCTTT. Translation gives CASSLDRRTFEAFF.

Turning to this clonotype: This may arise from a read error, as a much more abundant clone is one base away. The genes are TRBV5-1 and TRBJ1-4, with no clear D. This CDR3 has 15 residues. V lost 2 bases and J 0 bases, leaving 8 bases between the germline ends. CDR1 and CDR2 (germline): SGHRS, YFSETQ. In DNA, the CDR3 is TGCGCCAGCAGCTTACCAGGTTCAACTAATGAAAAACTGTTTTTT. Amino acids: CASSLPGSTNEKLFF.

This clonotype was observed at least ten times. This chain links TRBV6-6 with TRBJ1-2; 7 positions agree with TRBD1. The CDR3 loop spans 18 amino acids. The junction had 21 bases not matched to a gene; V was cut back by 5 bases and J by 6 bases. CDR1 is MNHNY, CDR2 SVGAGI, per germline (reference sequence). The CDR3 is CASSPRGGRGLPGHGYTF. DNA for the CDR3: TGTGCCAGCAGTCCACGCGGGGGGAGGGGGCTCCCAGGACATGGCTACACCTTC.